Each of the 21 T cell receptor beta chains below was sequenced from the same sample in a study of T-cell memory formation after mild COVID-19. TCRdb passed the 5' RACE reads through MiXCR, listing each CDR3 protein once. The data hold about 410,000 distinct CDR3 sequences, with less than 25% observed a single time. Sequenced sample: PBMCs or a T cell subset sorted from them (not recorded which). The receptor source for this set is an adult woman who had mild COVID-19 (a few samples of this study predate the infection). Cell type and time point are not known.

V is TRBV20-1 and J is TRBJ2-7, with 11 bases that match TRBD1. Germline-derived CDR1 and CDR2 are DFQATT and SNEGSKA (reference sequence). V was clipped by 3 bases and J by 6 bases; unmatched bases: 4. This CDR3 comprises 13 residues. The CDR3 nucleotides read TGCAGTGCTAGGGAAGGACAGGGGGCCGAGCAGTACTTC. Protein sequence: CSAREGQGAEQYF.

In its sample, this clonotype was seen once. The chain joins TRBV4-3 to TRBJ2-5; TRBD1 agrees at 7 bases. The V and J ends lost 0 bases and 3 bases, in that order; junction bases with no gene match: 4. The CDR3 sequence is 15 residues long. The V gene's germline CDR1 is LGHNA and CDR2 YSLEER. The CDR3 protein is CASSQDWTGEETQYF. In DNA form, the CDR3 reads TGCGCCAGCAGCCAAGACTGGACAGGAGAAGAGACCCAGTACTTC.

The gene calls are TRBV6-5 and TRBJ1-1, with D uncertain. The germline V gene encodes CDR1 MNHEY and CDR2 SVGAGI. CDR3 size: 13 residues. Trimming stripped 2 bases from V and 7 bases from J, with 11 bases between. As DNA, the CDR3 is TGTGCCAGCAGTTACAGGACGGAAAATGAAGCTTTCTTT. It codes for CASSYRTENEAFF.

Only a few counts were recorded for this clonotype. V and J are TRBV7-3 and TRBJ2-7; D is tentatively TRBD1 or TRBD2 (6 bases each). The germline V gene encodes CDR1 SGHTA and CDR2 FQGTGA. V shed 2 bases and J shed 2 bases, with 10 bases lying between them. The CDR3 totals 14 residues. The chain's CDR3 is CASSLQGRTYEQYF. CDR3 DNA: TGTGCCAGCAGCTTACAGGGGAGGACCTACGAGCAGTACTTC.

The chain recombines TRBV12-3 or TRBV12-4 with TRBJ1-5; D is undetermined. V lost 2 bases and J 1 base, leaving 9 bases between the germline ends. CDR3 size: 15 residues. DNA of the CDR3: TGTGCCAGCAGTTTACTTGGCGGAAGCAATCAGCCCCAGCATTTT. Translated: CASSLLGGSNQPQHF.

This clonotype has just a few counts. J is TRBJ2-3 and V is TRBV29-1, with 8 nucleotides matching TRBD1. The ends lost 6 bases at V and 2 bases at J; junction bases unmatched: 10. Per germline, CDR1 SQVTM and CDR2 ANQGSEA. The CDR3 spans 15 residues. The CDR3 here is CSVAARDRNTDTQYF. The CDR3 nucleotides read TGCAGCGTCGCCGCCCGGGACAGGAACACAGATACGCAGTATTTT.

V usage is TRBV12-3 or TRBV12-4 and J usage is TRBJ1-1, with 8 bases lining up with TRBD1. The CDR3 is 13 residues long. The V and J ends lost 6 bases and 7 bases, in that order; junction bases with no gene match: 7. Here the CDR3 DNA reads TGTGCCAGCAGGGGACAGGCAAAAATTGAAGCTTTCTTT. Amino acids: CASRGQAKIEAFF.

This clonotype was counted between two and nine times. The CDR3, as DNA: TGTGCCACCAGCCCCGGGACAGGGGACGAGCAGTACTTC. Its translation is CATSPGTGDEQYF. This chain joins TRBV24-1 and TRBJ2-7, with 10 bases lining up with TRBD1. The CDR3 sequence is 13 residues long. Germline trimming cut 7 bases from V and 5 bases from J; bases unmatched to any gene: 4. Per germline, CDR1 KGHDR and CDR2 SFDVKD.

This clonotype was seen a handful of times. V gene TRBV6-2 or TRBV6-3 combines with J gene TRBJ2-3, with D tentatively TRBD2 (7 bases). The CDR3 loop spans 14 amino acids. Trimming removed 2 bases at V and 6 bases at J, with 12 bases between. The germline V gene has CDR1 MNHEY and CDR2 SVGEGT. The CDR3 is CASSYGGGADTQYF. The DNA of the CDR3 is TGTGCCAGCAGTTACGGAGGGGGGGCGGATACGCAGTATTTT.

CDR3 sequence reads: CSVDRRQLTEAFF. CDR3 DNA sequence: TGCAGCGTTGATCGACGACAGCTCACTGAAGCTTTCTTT. The gene calls are TRBV29-1 and TRBJ1-1; a possible D gene is TRBD1 (5 bases). The germline CDR1 and CDR2 sequences are SQVTM and ANQGSEA. The CDR3 length is 13 residues. The V end was cut by 3 bases, the J end by 4 bases, with 12 bases between.

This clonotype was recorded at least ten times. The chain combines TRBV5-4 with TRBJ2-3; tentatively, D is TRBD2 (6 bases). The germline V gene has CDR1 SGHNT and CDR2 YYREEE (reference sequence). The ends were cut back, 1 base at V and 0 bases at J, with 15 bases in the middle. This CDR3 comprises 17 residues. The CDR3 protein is CASSLFGVGTSTDTQYF. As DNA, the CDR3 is TGTGCCAGCAGCTTGTTCGGAGTAGGGACTAGCACAGATACGCAGTATTTT.

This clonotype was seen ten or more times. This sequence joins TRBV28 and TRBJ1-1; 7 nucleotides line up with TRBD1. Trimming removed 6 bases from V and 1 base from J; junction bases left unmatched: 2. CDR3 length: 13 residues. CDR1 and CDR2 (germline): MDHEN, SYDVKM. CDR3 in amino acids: CASSWTGNTEAFF. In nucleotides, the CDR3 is TGTGCCAGCAGCTGGACAGGGAACACTGAAGCTTTCTTT.

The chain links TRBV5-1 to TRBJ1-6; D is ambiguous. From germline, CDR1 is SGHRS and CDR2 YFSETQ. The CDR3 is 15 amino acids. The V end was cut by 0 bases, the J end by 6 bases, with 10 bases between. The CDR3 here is CASSLAWEGNSPLHF. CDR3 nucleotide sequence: TGCGCCAGCAGCTTGGCATGGGAAGGTAATTCACCCCTCCACTTT.

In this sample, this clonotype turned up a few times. CDR3 protein: CASSQGTGRAEQFF. The CDR3 nucleotides are TGTGCCAGCAGCCAAGGGACCGGACGGGCTGAGCAGTTCTTC. This chain joins TRBV3-1 and TRBJ2-1; D remains ambiguous. The germline gives CDR1 LGHDT, CDR2 YNNKEL (reference sequence). The CDR3 loop spans 14 amino acids. V lost 1 base to trimming and J lost 9 bases, with 13 bases between them.

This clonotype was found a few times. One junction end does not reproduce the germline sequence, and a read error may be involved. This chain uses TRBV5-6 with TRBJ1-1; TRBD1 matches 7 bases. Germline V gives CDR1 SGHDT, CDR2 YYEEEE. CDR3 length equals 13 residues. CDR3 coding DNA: TGTGCCAGCAGCGTGACAGGGTACACTGACGCTTTCTTT. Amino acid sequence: CASSVTGYTDAFF.

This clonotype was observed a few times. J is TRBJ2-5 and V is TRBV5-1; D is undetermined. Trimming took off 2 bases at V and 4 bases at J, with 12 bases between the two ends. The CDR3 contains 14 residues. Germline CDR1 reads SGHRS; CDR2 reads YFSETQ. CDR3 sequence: CASSLPLVGETQYF. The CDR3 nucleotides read TGCGCCAGCAGCTTACCCCTCGTAGGAGAGACCCAGTACTTC.

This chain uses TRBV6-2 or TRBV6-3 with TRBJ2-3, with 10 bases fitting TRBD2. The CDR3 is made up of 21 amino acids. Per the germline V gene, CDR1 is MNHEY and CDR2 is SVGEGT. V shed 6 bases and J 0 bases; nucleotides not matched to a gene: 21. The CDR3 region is CASSLPRTPSGGAESTDTQYF. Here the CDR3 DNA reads TGTGCCAGCAGCCTCCCAAGAACCCCCAGCGGGGGGGCCGAGAGCACAGATACGCAGTATTTT.

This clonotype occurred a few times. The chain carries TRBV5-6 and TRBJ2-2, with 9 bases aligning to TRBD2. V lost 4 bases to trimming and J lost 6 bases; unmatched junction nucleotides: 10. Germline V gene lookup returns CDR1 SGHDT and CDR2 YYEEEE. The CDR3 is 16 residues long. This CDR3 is CASSPLRSGGSGELFF. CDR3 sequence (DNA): TGTGCCAGCAGCCCGCTACGTAGCGGGGGCTCCGGGGAGCTGTTTTTT.

The CDR3: CASSLPGTAYTGELFF. The CDR3 DNA sequence: TGTGCCAGCAGCTTACCCGGGACAGCCTATACCGGGGAGCTGTTTTTT. J is TRBJ2-2 and V is TRBV5-6, with 7 nucleotides matching TRBD1. The germline V gene has CDR1 SGHDT and CDR2 YYEEEE. V trimming: 2 bases; J trimming: 5 bases; junction bases outside the gene matches: 9. The CDR3 spans 16 residues.

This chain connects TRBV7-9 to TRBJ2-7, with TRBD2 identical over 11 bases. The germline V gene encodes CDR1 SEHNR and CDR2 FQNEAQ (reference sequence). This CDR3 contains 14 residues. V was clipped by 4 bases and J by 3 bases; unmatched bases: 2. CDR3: CASSSTSGDYEQYF. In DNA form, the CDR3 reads TGTGCCAGCAGCTCGACTAGCGGGGACTACGAGCAGTACTTC.

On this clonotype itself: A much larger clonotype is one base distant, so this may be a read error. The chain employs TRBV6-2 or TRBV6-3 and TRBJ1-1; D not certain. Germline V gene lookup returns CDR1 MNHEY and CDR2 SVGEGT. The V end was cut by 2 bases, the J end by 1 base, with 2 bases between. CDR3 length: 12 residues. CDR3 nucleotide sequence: TGTGCCAGCAGTTACGAGAACACTGAAGCTTTCTTT. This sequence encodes CASSYENTEAFF.